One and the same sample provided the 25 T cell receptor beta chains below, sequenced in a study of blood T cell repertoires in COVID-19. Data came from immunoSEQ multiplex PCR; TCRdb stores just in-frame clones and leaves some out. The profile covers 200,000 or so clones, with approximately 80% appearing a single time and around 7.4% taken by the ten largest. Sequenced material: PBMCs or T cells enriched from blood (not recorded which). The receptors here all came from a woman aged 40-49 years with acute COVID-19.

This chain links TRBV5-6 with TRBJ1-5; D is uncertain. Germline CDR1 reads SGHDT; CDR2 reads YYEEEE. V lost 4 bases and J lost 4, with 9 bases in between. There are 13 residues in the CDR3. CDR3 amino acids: CASSPGVNQPQHF. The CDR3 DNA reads TGTGCCAGCAGCCCGGGAGTTAATCAGCCCCAGCATTTT.

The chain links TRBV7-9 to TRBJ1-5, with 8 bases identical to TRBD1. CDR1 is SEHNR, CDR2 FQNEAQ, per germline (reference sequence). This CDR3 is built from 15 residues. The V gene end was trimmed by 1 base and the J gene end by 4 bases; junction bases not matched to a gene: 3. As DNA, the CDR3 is TGTGCCAGCAGCTTAGACGGGACAGGTAATCAGCCCCAGCATTTT. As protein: CASSLDGTGNQPQHF.

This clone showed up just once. The CDR3 reads CASSAGLAGEQYF. The CDR3 DNA sequence: TGTGCCAGCAGCGCCGGACTAGCCGGCGAGCAGTACTTC. The rearrangement joins TRBV7-9 to TRBJ2-7, with 8 bases that match TRBD2. CDR1 SEHNR and CDR2 FQNEAQ come from the germline V gene (reference sequence). The CDR3 consists of 13 residues. V lost 5 bases and J lost 6; bases outside the gene matches: 6. Looking up the rest from reference TRBV7-9 and TRBJ2-7 gives the full variable domain: DTGVSQNPRHKITKRGQNVTFRCDPISEHNRLYWYRQTLGQGPEFLTYFQNEAQLEKSRLLSDRFSAERPKGSFSTLEIQRTEQGDSAMYLCASSAGLAGEQYFGPGTRLTVT.

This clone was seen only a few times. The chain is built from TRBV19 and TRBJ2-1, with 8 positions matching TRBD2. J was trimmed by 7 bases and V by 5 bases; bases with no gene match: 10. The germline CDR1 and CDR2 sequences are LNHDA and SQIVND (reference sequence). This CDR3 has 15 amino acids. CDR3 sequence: CASSAGGARLNEQFF. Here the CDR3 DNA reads TGTGCCAGTAGTGCCGGGGGGGCCCGTCTGAATGAGCAGTTCTTC.

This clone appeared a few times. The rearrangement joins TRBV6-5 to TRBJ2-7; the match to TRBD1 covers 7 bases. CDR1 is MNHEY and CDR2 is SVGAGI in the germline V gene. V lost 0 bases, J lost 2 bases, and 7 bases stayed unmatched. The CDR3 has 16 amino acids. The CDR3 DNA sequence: TGTGCCAGCAGTTACTCACAAAACAGGGGAACCTACGAGCAGTACTTC. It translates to CASSYSQNRGTYEQYF.

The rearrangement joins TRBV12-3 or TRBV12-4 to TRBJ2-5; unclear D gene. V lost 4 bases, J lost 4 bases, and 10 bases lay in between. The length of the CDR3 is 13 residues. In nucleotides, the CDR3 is TGTGCCAGCAGTTCTAATATCCTAGAGACCCAGTACTTC. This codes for CASSSNILETQYF.

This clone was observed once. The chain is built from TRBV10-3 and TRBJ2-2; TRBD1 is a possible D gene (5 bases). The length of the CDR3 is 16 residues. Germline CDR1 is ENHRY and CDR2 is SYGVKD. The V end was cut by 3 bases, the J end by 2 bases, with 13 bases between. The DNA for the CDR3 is TGTGCCATCAGTGATATCCGGCGGACAAACACCGGGGAGCTGTTTTTT. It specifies CAISDIRRTNTGELFF.

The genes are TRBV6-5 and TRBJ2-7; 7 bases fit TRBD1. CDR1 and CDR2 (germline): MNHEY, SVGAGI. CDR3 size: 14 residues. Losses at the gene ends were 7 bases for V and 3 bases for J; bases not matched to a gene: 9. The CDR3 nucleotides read TGTGCCAGCACCCTAGTTGCAGGGGGCTACGAGCAGTACTTC. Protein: CASTLVAGGYEQYF.

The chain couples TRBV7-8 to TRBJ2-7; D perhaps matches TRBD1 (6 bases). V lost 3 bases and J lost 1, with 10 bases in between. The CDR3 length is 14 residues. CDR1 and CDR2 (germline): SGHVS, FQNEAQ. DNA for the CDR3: TGTGCCAGCAGCTTGGGGGCGGCATCCTACGAGCAGTACTTC. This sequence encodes CASSLGAASYEQYF.

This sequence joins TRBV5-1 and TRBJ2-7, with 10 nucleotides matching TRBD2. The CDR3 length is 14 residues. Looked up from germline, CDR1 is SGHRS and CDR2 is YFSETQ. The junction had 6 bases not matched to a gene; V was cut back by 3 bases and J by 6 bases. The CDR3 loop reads CASSSSGGEVEQYF. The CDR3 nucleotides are TGCGCCAGCAGCTCTAGCGGGGGCGAGGTCGAGCAGTACTTC.

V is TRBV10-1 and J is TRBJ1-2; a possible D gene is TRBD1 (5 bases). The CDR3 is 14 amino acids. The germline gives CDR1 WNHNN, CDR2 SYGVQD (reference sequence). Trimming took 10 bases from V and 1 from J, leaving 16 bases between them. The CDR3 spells CATQQASLNYGYTF. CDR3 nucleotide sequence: TGCGCCACCCAACAGGCAAGTCTTAACTATGGCTACACCTTC.

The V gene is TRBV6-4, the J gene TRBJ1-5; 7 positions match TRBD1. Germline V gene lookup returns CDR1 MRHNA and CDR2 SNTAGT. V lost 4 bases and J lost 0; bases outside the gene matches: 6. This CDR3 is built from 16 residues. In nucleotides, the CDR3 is TGTGCCAGCAGTGGGTTCTACAGGGGTAGCAATCAGCCCCAGCATTTT. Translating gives CASSGFYRGSNQPQHF.

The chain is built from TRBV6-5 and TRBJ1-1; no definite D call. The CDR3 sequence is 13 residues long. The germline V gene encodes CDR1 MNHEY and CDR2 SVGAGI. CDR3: CVTSSFTNTEAFF. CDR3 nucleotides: TGTGTCACTTCTTCTTTTACGAACACTGAAGCTTTCTTT.

The CDR3 sequence is CASSPKSGGDSSYNSPLHF. In nucleotides, the CDR3 is TGTGCCAGTAGTCCCAAATCAGGAGGGGACAGCTCCTATAATTCACCCCTCCACTTT. The chain is built from TRBV19 and TRBJ1-6; 7 bases match TRBD1. Looked up from germline, CDR1 is LNHDA and CDR2 is SQIVND (reference sequence). The CDR3 consists of 19 residues. The V and J ends lost 5 bases and 0 bases, in that order; junction bases with no gene match: 13.

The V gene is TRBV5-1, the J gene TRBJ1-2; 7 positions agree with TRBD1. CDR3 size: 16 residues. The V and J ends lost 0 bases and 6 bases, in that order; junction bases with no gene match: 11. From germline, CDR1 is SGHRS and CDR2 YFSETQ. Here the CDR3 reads CASSLDPSRGGNGYTF. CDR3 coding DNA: TGCGCCAGCAGCTTGGACCCCTCAAGAGGGGGCAATGGCTACACCTTC. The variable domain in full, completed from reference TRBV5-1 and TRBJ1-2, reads KAGVTQTPRYLIKTRGQQVTLSCSPISGHRSVSWYQQTPGQGLQFLFEYFSETQRNKGNFPGRFSGRQFSNSRSEMNVSTLELGDSALYLCASSLDPSRGGNGYTFGSGTRLTVV.

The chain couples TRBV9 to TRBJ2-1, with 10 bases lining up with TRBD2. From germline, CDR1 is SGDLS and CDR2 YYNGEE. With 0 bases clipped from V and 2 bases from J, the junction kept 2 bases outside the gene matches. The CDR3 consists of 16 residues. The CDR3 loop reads CASSVVTSGAYNEQFF. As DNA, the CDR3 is TGTGCCAGCAGCGTAGTAACTAGCGGGGCCTACAATGAGCAGTTCTTC.

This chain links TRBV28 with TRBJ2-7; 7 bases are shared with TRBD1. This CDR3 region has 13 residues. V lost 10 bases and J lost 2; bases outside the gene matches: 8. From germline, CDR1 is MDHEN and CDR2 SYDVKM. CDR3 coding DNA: TGTGCCATCGCCGACAGGGTCACCTACGAGCAGTACTTC. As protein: CAIADRVTYEQYF.

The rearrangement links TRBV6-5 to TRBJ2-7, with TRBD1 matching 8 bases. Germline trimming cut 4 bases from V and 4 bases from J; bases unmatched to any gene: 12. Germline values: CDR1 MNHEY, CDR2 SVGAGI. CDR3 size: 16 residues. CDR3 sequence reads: CASSFLRTGFIYEQYF. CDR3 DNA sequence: TGTGCCAGCAGTTTCCTTCGGACAGGGTTTATTTACGAGCAGTACTTC.

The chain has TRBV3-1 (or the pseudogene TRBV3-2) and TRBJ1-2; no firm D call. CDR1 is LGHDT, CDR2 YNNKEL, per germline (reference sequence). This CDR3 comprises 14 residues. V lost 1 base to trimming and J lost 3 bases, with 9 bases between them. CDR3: CASSQVAGDYGYTF. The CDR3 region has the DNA TGTGCCAGCAGCCAAGTAGCGGGTGACTATGGCTACACCTTC.

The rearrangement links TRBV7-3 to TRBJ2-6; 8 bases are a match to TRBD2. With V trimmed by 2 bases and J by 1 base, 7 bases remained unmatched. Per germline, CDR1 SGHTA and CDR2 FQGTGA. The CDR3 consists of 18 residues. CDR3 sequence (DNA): TGTGCCAGCAGCTTAGAGGTAGCGGGGATTTCTGGGGCCAACGTCCTGACTTTC. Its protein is CASSLEVAGISGANVLTF.

CDR3 DNA sequence: TGTGCCAGCAGCTTGGGGACTAGCGGGAAGGAGACCCAGTACTTC. Translating it yields CASSLGTSGKETQYF. The gene calls are TRBV5-5 and TRBJ2-5, with 12 bases that match TRBD2. The germline V gene encodes CDR1 SGHKS and CDR2 YYEKEE (reference sequence). The CDR3 runs to 15 residues. V was clipped by 0 bases and J by 5 bases; unmatched bases: 2. Supplemented by reference TRBV5-5 and TRBJ2-5, the full variable domain reads DAGVTQSPTHLIKTRGQQVTLRCSPISGHKSVSWYQQVLGQGPQFIFQYYEKEERGRGNFPDRFSARQFPNYSSELNVNALLLGDSALYLCASSLGTSGKETQYFGPGTRLLVL.

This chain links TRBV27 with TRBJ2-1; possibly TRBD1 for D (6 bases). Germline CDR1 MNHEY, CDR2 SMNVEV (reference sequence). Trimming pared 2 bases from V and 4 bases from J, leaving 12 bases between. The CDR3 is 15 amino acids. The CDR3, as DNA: TGTGCCAGCAGTTTAGCCAACCAGGGGTACAATGAGCAGTTCTTC. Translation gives CASSLANQGYNEQFF.

The CDR3 protein is CASSIRAVGTGELFF. CDR3 DNA: TGTGCCAGTAGTATACGAGCGGTAGGCACCGGGGAGCTGTTTTTT. The chain combines TRBV19 with TRBJ2-2; the D gene is possibly TRBD2 (5 bases). The CDR3 totals 15 residues. Germline CDR1 reads LNHDA; CDR2 reads SQIVND (reference sequence). Trimming left V 2 bases short and J 4 bases short, with 11 bases between. Full variable domain (remainder filled in from reference TRBV19 and TRBJ2-2): DGGITQSPKYLFRKEGQNVTLSCEQNLNHDAMYWYRQDPGQGLRLIYYSQIVNDFQKGDIAEGYSVSREKKESFPLTVTSAQKNPTAFYLCASSIRAVGTGELFFGEGSRLTVL.

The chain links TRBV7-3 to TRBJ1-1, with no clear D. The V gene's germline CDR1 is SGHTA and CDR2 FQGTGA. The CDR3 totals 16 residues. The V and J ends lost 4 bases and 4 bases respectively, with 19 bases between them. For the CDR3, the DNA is TGTGCCAGCAGCTCTAAGGGTATAGAGGGTGGCACTGAAGCTTTCTTT. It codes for CASSSKGIEGGTEAFF.

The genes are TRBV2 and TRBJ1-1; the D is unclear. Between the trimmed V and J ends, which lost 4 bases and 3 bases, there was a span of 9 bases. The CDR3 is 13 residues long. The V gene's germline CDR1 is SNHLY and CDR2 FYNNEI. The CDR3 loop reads CASSVKRDTEAFF. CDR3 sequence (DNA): TGTGCCAGCAGTGTAAAGCGGGACACTGAAGCTTTCTTT.